The present entry profiles one TCR beta chain with its context. The source of the sample is a study of blood T cell repertoires in COVID-19. Looking at the study overall: Sites in the United States, Italy and Spain provided acute and convalescent COVID-19 samples.

Germline CDR1 and CDR2: SEHNR and FQNEAQ (reference sequence). The CDR3 runs 15 residues. The ends lost 5 bases at V and 1 base at J; junction bases unmatched: 5. Original methodology: Reference gene primer amplification in the assay estimated nucleated cell counts. TCRdb keeps only in-frame clones here, not all; method: immunoSEQ multiplex PCR. V and J calls and clone size are as listed in that table; D and trimming were resolved from the DNA. The sample contains 120,000 to 150,000 clones, roughly 88% of which appear only once. The TCR was taken from a human donor in a cohort sampled during active COVID-19. Sample: peripheral blood. The gene calls are TRBV7-9 and TRBJ1-2; TRBD1 matches 9 bases. The CDR3 reads CASSPTGQGNYGYTF. The CDR3 DNA reads as TGTGCCAGCAGCCCGACGGGACAGGGTAACTATGGCTACACCTTC.